These 30 T cell receptor beta chains were sequenced from one sample in a study of cytomegalovirus exposure and HLA in healthy donors. Sequenced by immunoSEQ multiplex PCR; TCRdb stores in-frame clones only, minus some. This table has some 190,000 clones, around 88% appearing once. Sequencing was performed on PBMCs. The receptors here all came from a woman under 30 in good health and CMV-seronegative.

V is TRBV7-3 and J is TRBJ2-1; possible D gene TRBD1, 5 bases. Germline CDR1 SGHTA, CDR2 FQGTGA. This CDR3 has 12 amino acids. V was cut by 4 bases and J by 7 bases, with 8 bases left in between. This CDR3 is CASSSQGNEQFF. The CDR3 DNA follows: TGTGCCAGCAGCTCTCAGGGAAATGAGCAGTTCTTC.

The chain recombines TRBV5-6 with TRBJ2-1, with D maybe TRBD2 (5 bases). CDR1 and CDR2 from the germline V gene are SGHDT and YYEEEE. The V end lost 0 bases, the J end lost 0 bases, and 10 bases lay between the germline ends. The CDR3 has 16 amino acids. The CDR3 DNA reads TGTGCCAGCAGCTTGGGGGAGTACGGCTCCTACAATGAGCAGTTCTTC. Translated: CASSLGEYGSYNEQFF.

This chain joins TRBV5-4 and TRBJ2-7, with 16 bases identical to TRBD2. V lost 4 bases and J lost 1; bases outside the gene matches: 5. The CDR3 is made up of 17 amino acids. In germline, CDR1 is SGHNT, CDR2 YYREEE (reference sequence). DNA for the CDR3: TGTGCCAGCAGCACCGGGACTAGCGGGAGGGCGTCCTACGAGCAGTACTTC. The encoded protein is CASSTGTSGRASYEQYF.

The chain carries TRBV7-9 and TRBJ1-5; D call uncertain. V gave up 5 bases and J gave up 1 base, with 9 bases separating them. This CDR3 comprises 14 residues. The germline V gene encodes CDR1 SEHNR and CDR2 FQNEAQ (reference sequence). CDR3 sequence (DNA): TGTGCCAGCAGCGAGCAGGTCAGCAATCAGCCCCAGCATTTT. This gives the protein CASSEQVSNQPQHF.

The chain couples TRBV4-1 to TRBJ2-3; 10 bases fit TRBD1. V gave up 1 base and J gave up 4 bases; unmatched junction bases: 8. The CDR3 is 17 residues long. Germline-derived CDR1 and CDR2 are MGHRA and YSYEKL. The CDR3 protein is CASSQGPTGGASDTQYF. CDR3 nucleotide sequence: TGCGCCAGCAGCCAAGGCCCGACAGGGGGCGCATCAGATACGCAGTATTTT.

The sample holds a few counts of this clone. The chain has TRBV6-4 and TRBJ1-2, with 7 bases matching TRBD1. The V gene's germline CDR1 is MRHNA and CDR2 SNTAGT. Germline trimming cut 5 bases from V and 4 bases from J; bases unmatched to any gene: 4. The CDR3 covers 13 residues. As DNA, the CDR3 is TGTGCCAGCAGTTTGGGGGACAGCTATGGCTACACCTTC. Encoded protein: CASSLGDSYGYTF.

This chain links TRBV6-6 with TRBJ2-1; 9 bases line up with TRBD2. Per germline, CDR1 MNHNY and CDR2 SVGAGI (reference sequence). CDR3 size: 15 residues. After removal of 8 bases from V and 8 bases from J, the junction contained 13 bases not matched to a gene. CDR3 sequence (DNA): TGTGCCAGCGGCCTCGGGCGGGGGGGCCCAGATGAGCAGTTCTTC. Its translation: CASGLGRGGPDEQFF.

This sequence joins TRBV5-1 and TRBJ2-7, with 8 positions matching TRBD2. Per the germline V gene, CDR1 is SGHRS and CDR2 is YFSETQ. Losses at the gene ends were 0 bases for V and 2 bases for J; bases not matched to a gene: 10. The CDR3 is 17 amino acids. The CDR3 sequence is CASSLESGAGATYEQYF. CDR3 nucleotides: TGCGCCAGCAGCTTGGAATCGGGAGCGGGGGCGACCTACGAGCAGTACTTC.

The J gene is TRBJ2-5, the V gene TRBV5-4, with D hard to call. Germline CDR1 reads SGHNT; CDR2 reads YYREEE (reference sequence). The CDR3 runs 15 residues. Between the trimmed V and J ends, which lost 2 bases and 2 bases, there was a span of 13 bases. The CDR3 loop is CASSFSDPTQETQYF. The CDR3 DNA reads as TGTGCCAGCAGCTTCTCCGATCCTACGCAAGAGACCCAGTACTTC.

The V call is TRBV9, the J call TRBJ2-2, with a weak D call TRBD2 (5 bases). The germline V gene has CDR1 SGDLS and CDR2 YYNGEE. There are 15 residues in the CDR3. The ends were cut back, 0 bases at V and 1 base at J, with 7 bases in the middle. The CDR3 DNA reads as TGTGCCAGCAGCGTAGAGGACTTGAACACCGGGGAGCTGTTTTTT. Its protein product is CASSVEDLNTGELFF.

This clone was seen at least ten times. This chain links TRBV30 with TRBJ1-2, with 7 bases aligning to TRBD1. Germline V gene lookup returns CDR1 GTSNPN and CDR2 SVGIG (reference sequence). The CDR3 loop spans 13 amino acids. V gave up 1 base and J gave up 4 bases; unmatched junction bases: 3. The CDR3 DNA is TGTGCCTGGAGTGCCGACAGGGCCTATGGCTACACCTTC. It is translated as CAWSADRAYGYTF.

This chain joins TRBV27 and TRBJ2-7, with 9 positions matching TRBD1. Germline V lookup: CDR1 MNHEY, CDR2 SMNVEV (reference sequence). Unmatched junction bases numbered 7, after V lost 7 bases and J lost 3 bases. This CDR3 contains 14 residues. The CDR3, as DNA: TGTGCCAGCACCCCTCTGGGACAGGGCTACGAGCAGTACTTC. Translating it yields CASTPLGQGYEQYF.

This clone was observed a single time. CDR3 nucleotide sequence: TGTGCCAGCCGTGCCTTAGGGACAGAGAGATACGAGCAGTACTTC. As protein: CASRALGTERYEQYF. The V gene is TRBV6-5, the J gene TRBJ2-7; 7 bases match TRBD1. Per the germline V gene, CDR1 is MNHEY and CDR2 is SVGAGI. This CDR3 comprises 15 residues. The V and J ends lost 8 bases and 4 bases, in that order; junction bases with no gene match: 14.

V is TRBV25-1 and J is TRBJ1-6; D is unclear. This CDR3 is 13 amino acids long. Germline CDR1 reads MGHDK; CDR2 reads SYGVNS. Trimming pared 7 bases from V and 9 bases from J, leaving 13 bases between. The CDR3 nucleotides read TGTGCCAGCACTCCGGTGGAGGGTTCACCCCTCCACTTT. Protein product: CASTPVEGSPLHF.

This sequence joins TRBV15 and TRBJ1-4, with D possibly TRBD1 on 6 matching bases. V was shortened by 1 base and J by 6 bases, with 6 bases between the two germline ends. CDR1 is LNHNV, CDR2 YYDKDF, per germline (reference sequence). The CDR3 is 13 residues long. DNA for the CDR3: TGTGCCACCAGCAGAGCAGGGGATGAAAAACTGTTTTTT. Translation: CATSRAGDEKLFF.

The V call is TRBV9, the J call TRBJ2-1; possibly TRBD2 for D (6 bases). V was trimmed by 3 bases and J by 7 bases, leaving 17 bases between them. The CDR3 sequence is 15 residues long. CDR1 is SGDLS, CDR2 YYNGEE, per germline. The CDR3 region is CASSAEGQYPNEQFF. CDR3 coding DNA: TGTGCCAGCAGCGCGGAGGGCCAATATCCTAATGAGCAGTTCTTC.

The gene calls are TRBV7-9 and TRBJ2-2, with D maybe TRBD1 (6 bases). Germline V gene data show CDR1 as SEHNR and CDR2 as FQNEAQ (reference sequence). V lost 2 bases to trimming and J lost 1 base, with 14 bases between them. The CDR3 is 17 amino acids. CDR3 DNA sequence: TGTGCCAGCAGCTTACCGGTACCGACAGGGAACACCGGGGAGCTGTTTTTT. It codes for CASSLPVPTGNTGELFF.

This rearrangement joins TRBV25-1 to TRBJ1-1; D not resolved. The CDR3 has 11 residues. V was clipped by 1 base and J by 7 bases, with 4 bases between them. The germline V gene has CDR1 MGHDK and CDR2 SYGVNS. In nucleotides, the CDR3 is TGTGCCAGCAGTGAATCGGGTGAAGCTTTCTTT. Translating gives CASSESGEAFF.

The chain recombines TRBV2 with TRBJ2-2; 11 bases match TRBD2. Germline CDR1 is SNHLY and CDR2 is FYNNEI. The CDR3 is 16 amino acids. V gave up 4 bases and J gave up 3 bases; unmatched junction bases: 4. The CDR3 DNA reads TGTGCCAGCAGTGGAACTAGCGGGGGCGACACCGGGGAGCTGTTTTTT. Encoded protein: CASSGTSGGDTGELFF.

This sequence joins TRBV6-5 and TRBJ1-2; D is uncertain. Germline values: CDR1 MNHEY, CDR2 SVGAGI. With 7 bases removed from V and 4 bases from J, the gap between germline ends came to 7 bases. The length of the CDR3 is 11 residues. As DNA, the CDR3 is TGTGCCAGCACTACCGGCTATGGCTACACCTTC. Residues: CASTTGYGYTF.

The V call is TRBV10-3, the J call TRBJ2-1, with TRBD2 as a possible D gene (5 bases). V was trimmed by 0 bases and J by 8 bases, leaving 17 bases between them. Germline CDR1 is ENHRY and CDR2 is SYGVKD. This CDR3 contains 16 residues. The CDR3 spells CAISESAQRPSYEQFF. For the CDR3, the DNA is TGTGCCATCAGTGAGTCAGCCCAGCGGCCTTCTTATGAGCAGTTCTTC.

J is TRBJ2-1 and V is TRBV6-4; 11 bases fit TRBD2. Losses at the gene ends were 7 bases for V and 9 bases for J; bases not matched to a gene: 8. CDR3 length: 14 residues. Germline loops: CDR1 MRHNA, CDR2 SNTAGT. CDR3 in amino acids: CASTPLAGGGEQFF. The CDR3 DNA reads TGTGCCAGCACCCCCCTAGCGGGAGGTGGTGAGCAGTTCTTC.

V and J are TRBV9 and TRBJ2-3, with D possibly being TRBD2 (6 bases). The V end was cut by 2 bases, the J end by 0 bases, with 16 bases between. The CDR3 has 17 residues. The V gene's germline CDR1 is SGDLS and CDR2 YYNGEE. CDR3 sequence: CASSVGSGAGSTDTQYF. CDR3 DNA: TGTGCCAGCAGCGTCGGATCCGGGGCGGGAAGCACAGATACGCAGTATTTT.

In this sample, this clone turned up a few times. The rearrangement uses TRBV6-1 and TRBJ2-1, with 8 bases identical to TRBD2. This CDR3 comprises 14 residues. In germline, CDR1 is MNHNS, CDR2 SASEGT. The ends lost 3 bases at V and 12 bases at J; junction bases unmatched: 10. The CDR3 coding sequence is TGTGCCAGCAGTGATTCGGTCGGGAGGGCCGGGCAGTTCTTC. It yields the protein CASSDSVGRAGQFF.

This chain's CDR3 is CASSIAGLTYGYTF. The DNA of the CDR3 is TGTGCCAGTAGTATAGCTGGCCTCACCTATGGCTACACCTTC. The V and J genes are TRBV19 and TRBJ1-2; D is ambiguous. The CDR3 consists of 14 residues. The V end lost 1 base, the J end lost 4 bases, and 10 bases lay between the germline ends. Germline-derived CDR1 and CDR2 are LNHDA and SQIVND (reference sequence).

The chain has TRBV6-1 and TRBJ1-2; D might be TRBD1 (6 bases). This CDR3 spans 14 amino acids. The germline V gene has CDR1 MNHNS and CDR2 SASEGT. V lost 4 bases, J lost 7 bases, and 16 bases lay in between. The CDR3 nucleotides are TGTGCCAGCAGTGTATCCAGGGGAATCCGTGGCTACACCTTC. Its protein is CASSVSRGIRGYTF.

This rearrangement joins TRBV9 to TRBJ1-2, with D perhaps matching TRBD1 (6 bases). Germline assignment: CDR1 SGDLS and CDR2 YYNGEE. The CDR3 runs 14 residues. The V and J ends lost 6 bases and 5 bases respectively, with 17 bases between them. CDR3 region: CASNSLTGFYGYTF. The CDR3 nucleotides are TGTGCCAGCAACAGTTTAACAGGGTTTTATGGCTACACCTTC.

This clone was recorded a few times. The chain has TRBV4-1 and TRBJ1-6; D ambiguous. The CDR3 spans 17 residues. V gave up 1 base and J gave up 9 bases, with 19 bases separating them. From germline, CDR1 is MGHRA and CDR2 YSYEKL. CDR3 bases: TGCGCCAGCAGCCAAGGGGCAGGCATCCTGCTCGGTTCACCCCTCCACTTT. Protein product: CASSQGAGILLGSPLHF.

This clone was seen only once. The chain uses TRBV7-6 and TRBJ1-3, with D unresolved. CDR3 length equals 11 residues. The germline V gene encodes CDR1 SGHVS and CDR2 FNYEAQ. The ends were cut back, 5 bases at V and 9 bases at J, with 8 bases in the middle. CDR3 bases: TGTGCCAGCAGCATTGGCCCCACCATATATTTT. This codes for CASSIGPTIYF.

DNA for the CDR3: TGTGCCAGTACCCCTTTCGGGGGAGGGAATGAGCAGTTCTTC. As protein: CASTPFGGGNEQFF. The chain carries TRBV19 and TRBJ2-1, with 7 bases identical to TRBD2. The CDR3 is 14 residues long. After removal of 7 bases from V and 7 bases from J, the junction contained 10 bases not matched to a gene. Looked up from germline, CDR1 is LNHDA and CDR2 is SQIVND (reference sequence).